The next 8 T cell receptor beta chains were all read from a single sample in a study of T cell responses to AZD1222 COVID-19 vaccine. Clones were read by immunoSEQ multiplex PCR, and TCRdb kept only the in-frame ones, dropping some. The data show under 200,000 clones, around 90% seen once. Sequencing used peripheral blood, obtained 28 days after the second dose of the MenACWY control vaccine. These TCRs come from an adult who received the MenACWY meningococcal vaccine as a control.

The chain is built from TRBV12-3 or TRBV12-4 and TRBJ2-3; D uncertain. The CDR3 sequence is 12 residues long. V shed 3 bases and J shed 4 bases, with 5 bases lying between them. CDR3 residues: CASSFMPDTQYF. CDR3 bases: TGTGCCAGCAGTTTTATGCCAGATACGCAGTATTTT.

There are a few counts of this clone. CDR3 sequence reads: CSASSFQGVNTEAFF. The DNA for the CDR3 is TGCAGTGCTAGTAGTTTCCAGGGAGTGAACACTGAAGCTTTCTTT. The chain recombines TRBV20-1 with TRBJ1-1; a weak D match, TRBD1 (5 bases). Germline-derived CDR1 and CDR2 are DFQATT and SNEGSKA (reference sequence). V was shortened by 3 bases and J by 0 bases, with 14 bases between the two germline ends. CDR3 length: 15 amino acids.

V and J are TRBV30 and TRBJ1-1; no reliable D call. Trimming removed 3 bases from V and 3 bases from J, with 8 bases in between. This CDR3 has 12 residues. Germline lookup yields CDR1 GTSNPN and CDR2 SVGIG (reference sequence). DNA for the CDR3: TGTGCCTGGAGGGACGGCCACACTGAAGCTTTCTTT. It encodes CAWRDGHTEAFF.

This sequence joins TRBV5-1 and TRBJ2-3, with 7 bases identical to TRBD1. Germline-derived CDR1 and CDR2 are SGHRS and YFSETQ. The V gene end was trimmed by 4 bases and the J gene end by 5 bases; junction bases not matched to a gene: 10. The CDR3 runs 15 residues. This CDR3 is CASSDRQGFIDTQYF. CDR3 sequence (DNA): TGCGCCAGCAGCGACCGACAGGGCTTTATAGATACGCAGTATTTT.

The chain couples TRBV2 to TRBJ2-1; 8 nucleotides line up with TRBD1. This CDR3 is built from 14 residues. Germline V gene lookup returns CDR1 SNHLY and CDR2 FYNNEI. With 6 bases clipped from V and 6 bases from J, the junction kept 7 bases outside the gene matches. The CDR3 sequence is CASRNPDRVNEQFF. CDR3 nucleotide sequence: TGTGCCAGCAGGAACCCGGACAGGGTCAATGAGCAGTTCTTC.

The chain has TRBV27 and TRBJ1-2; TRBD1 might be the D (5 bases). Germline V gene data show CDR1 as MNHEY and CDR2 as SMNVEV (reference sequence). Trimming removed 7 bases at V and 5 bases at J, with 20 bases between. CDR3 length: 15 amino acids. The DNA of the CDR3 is TGTGCCAGCACCTGGCATGGGGGAGGCGGTTATGGCTACACCTTC. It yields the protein CASTWHGGGGYGYTF.

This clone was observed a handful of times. This chain's CDR3 is CASRGTSGASNTGELFF. Here the CDR3 DNA reads TGTGCCAGCAGGGGGACTAGCGGGGCCTCGAACACCGGGGAGCTGTTTTTT. This chain joins TRBV21-1 and TRBJ2-2; TRBD2, the D gene given by the table, was not confirmed from the DNA. TRBV21-1 is noted as a pseudogene. The CDR3 is made up of 17 amino acids.

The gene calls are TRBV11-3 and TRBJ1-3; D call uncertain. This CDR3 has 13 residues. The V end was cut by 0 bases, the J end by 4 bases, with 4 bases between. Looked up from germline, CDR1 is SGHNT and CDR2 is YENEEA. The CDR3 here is CASSLEGGNTIYF. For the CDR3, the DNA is TGTGCCAGCAGCTTAGAGGGCGGAAACACCATATATTTT.